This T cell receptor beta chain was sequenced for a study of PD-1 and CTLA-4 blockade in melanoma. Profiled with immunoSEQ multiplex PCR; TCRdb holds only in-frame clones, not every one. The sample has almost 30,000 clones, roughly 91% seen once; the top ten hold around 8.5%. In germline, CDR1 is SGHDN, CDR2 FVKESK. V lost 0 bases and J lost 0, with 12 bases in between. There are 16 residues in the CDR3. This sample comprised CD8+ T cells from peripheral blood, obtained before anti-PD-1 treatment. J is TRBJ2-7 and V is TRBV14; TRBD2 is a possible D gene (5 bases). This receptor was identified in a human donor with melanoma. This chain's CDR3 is CASSQESGGISYEQYF. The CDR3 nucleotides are TGTGCCAGCAGCCAAGAAAGCGGCGGTATCTCCTACGAGCAGTACTTC.